Shown below are 13 T cell receptor beta chains from a single sample sequenced in a study of shared clonotypes between healthy human individuals. The protocol was immunoSEQ multiplex PCR, while the TCRdb copy is restricted to in-frame clones and leaves out a portion. This repertoire shows just over 2,000,000 clones, around 95% found once; its top ten account for roughly 0.13%. The sample consisted of naive CD4+ T cells sorted from blood. As for subset: CD45RA+ positively selected. The receptors derive from a man between 18 and 35 years old in good health.

The chain carries TRBV5-1 and TRBJ2-3; D remains unclear. The CDR3 is 16 amino acids. Germline V gives CDR1 SGHRS, CDR2 YFSETQ. The V and J ends lost 2 bases and 2 bases respectively, with 15 bases between them. The CDR3 spells CASSLGGDPATDTQYF. CDR3 nucleotide sequence: TGCGCCAGCAGCTTAGGTGGGGATCCAGCCACAGATACGCAGTATTTT.

This rearrangement joins TRBV5-4 to TRBJ2-7; perhaps TRBD1 as D (6 bases). V dropped 4 bases and J dropped 7 bases, with 15 bases sitting between them. The length of the CDR3 is 13 residues. CDR1 and CDR2 from the germline V gene are SGHNT and YYREEE (reference sequence). CDR3 residues: CASSGGPLEEQYF. DNA for the CDR3: TGTGCCAGCAGCGGGGGCCCCTTAGAGGAGCAGTACTTC.

This clone was counted a single time. The genes are TRBV2 and TRBJ2-7; D gene ambiguous. The CDR3 runs 12 residues. V was pared by 5 bases and J by 2 bases, with 7 bases between. Looked up from germline, CDR1 is SNHLY and CDR2 is FYNNEI. The CDR3 protein is CASSLGTYEQYF. DNA of the CDR3: TGTGCCAGCAGTCTAGGGACCTACGAGCAGTACTTC.

V is TRBV28 and J is TRBJ1-6; D remains ambiguous. Trimming shortened V by 5 bases and J by 9 bases, and 14 bases separated the two germline ends. CDR3 size: 14 residues. From germline, CDR1 is MDHEN and CDR2 SYDVKM. The CDR3 here is CASSTTPSGSPLHF. CDR3 DNA: TGTGCCAGCAGTACGACTCCCAGCGGTTCACCCCTCCACTTT.

The chain is built from TRBV2 and TRBJ2-7; weak D call: TRBD2 (7 bases). Trimming left V 6 bases short and J 3 bases short, with 15 bases between. Germline V lookup: CDR1 SNHLY, CDR2 FYNNEI. This CDR3 is built from 14 residues. CDR3 loop: CASRSGTYGYEQYF. DNA for the CDR3: TGTGCCAGCAGGAGCGGGACATACGGCTACGAGCAGTACTTC.

The rearrangement uses TRBV19 and TRBJ2-3, with 9 bases aligning to TRBD2. J was trimmed by 1 base and V by 4 bases; bases with no gene match: 3. The CDR3 length is 15 residues. Germline V CDR1 and CDR2: LNHDA, SQIVND (reference sequence). The CDR3 sequence is CASSNLAGGTDTQYF. In nucleotides, the CDR3 is TGTGCCAGTAGTAACTTAGCGGGAGGCACAGATACGCAGTATTTT.

As for this clone: The same CDR3 also results from other DNA sequences found in this sample. This CDR3 reads CASSLLGTSYNEQFF. The CDR3 DNA reads as TGCGCCAGCAGCTTACTAGGGACTTCATACAATGAGCAGTTCTTC. The chain is built from TRBV5-1 and TRBJ2-1; TRBD2 might be the D (6 bases). Germline V gene sequence: CDR1 SGHRS, CDR2 YFSETQ. The CDR3 runs to 15 residues. Trimming took off 2 bases at V and 4 bases at J, with 13 bases between the two ends.

The rearrangement links TRBV21-1 to TRBJ1-6. TRBV21-1 is recorded as a pseudogene. This CDR3 has 11 residues. The CDR3 loop is CGGQGCSPLHF. Here the CDR3 DNA reads TGCGGAGGGCAGGGATGTTCACCCCTCCACTTT.

CDR3 coding DNA: TGCGCCAGCAGCCCCCGGGACGCCACAGATACGCAGTATTTT. Its translation: CASSPRDATDTQYF. This chain joins TRBV5-1 and TRBJ2-3; D is possibly TRBD1 or TRBD2 (5 bases each). The CDR3 runs to 14 residues. Trimming removed 4 bases at V and 2 bases at J, with 11 bases between. Germline CDR1 and CDR2: SGHRS and YFSETQ.

The V call is TRBV7-8, the J call TRBJ2-7; 9 positions agree with TRBD1. J was trimmed by 4 bases and V by 5 bases; bases with no gene match: 15. Germline CDR1 and CDR2: SGHVS and FQNEAQ. The CDR3 length is 17 residues. The CDR3 reads CASSPWSGGTGRYEQYF. The CDR3, as DNA: TGTGCCAGCAGCCCCTGGAGTGGGGGGACAGGGAGGTACGAGCAGTACTTC.

Regarding this clone: This sample also contains other DNA sequences that code for the same CDR3. The chain uses TRBV7-2 and TRBJ1-2; 10 nucleotides line up with TRBD1. The CDR3 has 14 amino acids. The germline gives CDR1 SGHTA, CDR2 FQGNSA. With V trimmed by 4 bases and J by 8 bases, 7 bases remained unmatched. The CDR3 region is CASSSRQGAGGYTF. The CDR3 region has the DNA TGTGCCAGCAGCTCCCGACAGGGGGCGGGGGGCTACACCTTC.

The V and J genes are TRBV27 and TRBJ2-7; 10 bases agree with TRBD2. Per germline, CDR1 MNHEY and CDR2 SMNVEV (reference sequence). V dropped 0 bases and J dropped 3; count of bases not matched to a gene: 5. The CDR3 contains 16 residues. This CDR3 reads CASSLSGIAGGYEQYF. As DNA, the CDR3 is TGTGCCAGCAGTTTATCGGGTATAGCGGGAGGCTACGAGCAGTACTTC.

This clone was counted a single time. The CDR3 reads CASTDDRLGNNEQFF. DNA for the CDR3: TGTGCCAGCACCGACGACAGATTGGGTAACAATGAGCAGTTCTTC. The chain uses TRBV27 and TRBJ2-1; TRBD1 is a possible D gene (5 bases). Trimming left V 7 bases short and J 5 bases short, with 18 bases between. CDR3 length: 15 amino acids. Germline CDR1 and CDR2: MNHEY and SMNVEV (reference sequence).